This T cell receptor (beta chain) was sequenced for a study of blood T cell repertoires in COVID-19. Overall study: The origin of the acute and convalescent COVID-19 samples was the United States, Italy and Spain. T cells, B-cell-depleted T cells, or PBMCs provided the cDNA or gDNA that served as material.

Per the original data handling: Using reference gene primer amplification, nucleated cell counts were estimated. Measured with immunoSEQ multiplex PCR; TCRdb has only the in-frame clones, and not every one. That table supplies the V and J calls and clone size; D and trimming were determined from the DNA. The sample has about 68,000 clones; 80% to 95% are singletons. Sequenced material: peripheral blood. The sequence came from a woman aged 55-69 years with active COVID-19.

CDR3 sequence: CASSRGAGNTIYF. CDR3 coding DNA: TGTGCCAGCAGTAGGGGCGCGGGAAACACCATATATTTT. The rearrangement joins TRBV28 to TRBJ1-3; perhaps TRBD1 as D (5 bases). The CDR3 covers 13 residues. V lost 5 bases and J lost 4, with 9 bases in between. CDR1 and CDR2 from the germline V gene are MDHEN and SYDVKM.